Presented here are 28 T cell receptor beta chains from one specimen sequenced in a study of blood T cell repertoires in COVID-19. Sequenced by immunoSEQ multiplex PCR; TCRdb stores in-frame clones only, minus some. The table shows about 480,000 clones, with roughly 89% occurring only once. Specimen: peripheral blood. The receptor set was obtained from a woman between 50 and 59 years old with COVID-19, enrolled during active disease.

V is TRBV28 and J is TRBJ1-2; D remains ambiguous. Between the trimmed V and J ends, which lost 6 bases and 5 bases, there was a span of 10 bases. The CDR3 length is 12 residues. The germline CDR1 and CDR2 sequences are MDHEN and SYDVKM. In nucleotides, the CDR3 is TGTGCCAGCAGGGTTGCGGATTATGGCTACACCTTC. Its protein product is CASRVADYGYTF.

This rearrangement joins TRBV5-6 to TRBJ1-3; the match to TRBD1 covers 9 bases. The germline CDR1 and CDR2 sequences are SGHDT and YYEEEE. This CDR3 has 16 amino acids. V lost 4 bases to trimming and J lost 1 base; unmatched junction nucleotides: 6. CDR3 coding DNA: TGTGCCAGCAGCCTCGGGACAGGGTCGTCTGGAAACACCATATATTTT. Protein product: CASSLGTGSSGNTIYF.

This clone was detected only once. This sequence joins TRBV7-9 and TRBJ2-7; 8 bases agree with TRBD1. Losses at the gene ends were 4 bases for V and 3 bases for J; bases not matched to a gene: 11. CDR3 length: 16 residues. Germline V gene sequence: CDR1 SEHNR, CDR2 FQNEAQ (reference sequence). Written as DNA, the CDR3 is TGTGCCAGCAGCTCGATCAGGACAGGGCCTTTCTACGAGCAGTACTTC. This gives the protein CASSSIRTGPFYEQYF.

The count of this clone is one. The chain joins TRBV7-2 to TRBJ2-1; a possible D gene is TRBD2 (5 bases). V gave up 5 bases and J gave up 8 bases, with 13 bases separating them. This CDR3 has 13 amino acids. Per germline, CDR1 SGHTA and CDR2 FQGNSA. In DNA, the CDR3 is TGTGCCAGCAGCACGGGGTTGATCGATGAGCAGTTCTTC. Amino acid sequence: CASSTGLIDEQFF.

V is TRBV19 and J is TRBJ2-3, with D tentatively TRBD1 (6 bases). This CDR3 has 17 amino acids. V was pared by 0 bases and J by 0 bases, with 13 bases between. Germline CDR1 is LNHDA and CDR2 is SQIVND (reference sequence). The CDR3 nucleotides read TGTGCCAGTAGTATAGATCGATCAGGGGATAGCACAGATACGCAGTATTTT. Translated: CASSIDRSGDSTDTQYF.

This clone appeared a few times. J is TRBJ1-1 and V is TRBV19; no firm D call. This CDR3 comprises 12 residues. Deletions cut 8 bases from V and 8 bases from J, with 15 bases between. From germline, CDR1 is LNHDA and CDR2 SQIVND (reference sequence). CDR3 bases: TGTGCCAGTGCGGAGAGAATGTCAGAAGCTTTCTTT. Protein sequence: CASAERMSEAFF. Full variable domain (outside the CDR3, taken from reference TRBV19 and TRBJ1-1): DGGITQSPKYLFRKEGQNVTLSCEQNLNHDAMYWYRQDPGQGLRLIYYSQIVNDFQKGDIAEGYSVSREKKESFPLTVTSAQKNPTAFYLCASAERMSEAFFGQGTRLTVV.

This rearrangement joins TRBV28 to TRBJ1-4; the D is unclear. With 3 bases removed from V and 7 bases from J, the gap between germline ends came to 9 bases. The germline V gene has CDR1 MDHEN and CDR2 SYDVKM. The CDR3 covers 13 residues. The CDR3 region has the DNA TGTGCCAGCAGTTTTGGGGAGAGTGAAAAACTGTTTTTT. Amino acids: CASSFGESEKLFF.

This chain connects TRBV30 to TRBJ1-3; D may be TRBD1 (5 bases). Deletions cut 2 bases from V and 8 bases from J, with 16 bases between. Germline V gives CDR1 GTSNPN, CDR2 SVGIG (reference sequence). The CDR3 loop spans 14 amino acids. CDR3 loop: CAWSSGTGGDTIYF. In DNA form, the CDR3 reads TGTGCCTGGAGTAGTGGGACTGGCGGGGACACCATATATTTT.

The chain has TRBV12-5 and TRBJ1-3; no clear D. The CDR3 contains 16 residues. Germline CDR1 is LGHNT and CDR2 is FRNRAP. The V and J ends lost 1 base and 3 bases respectively, with 13 bases between them. The CDR3 here is CASGLGRTAFGNTIYF. The DNA for the CDR3 is TGTGCTAGTGGTTTGGGGCGGACTGCCTTTGGAAACACCATATATTTT.

V usage is TRBV6-5 and J usage is TRBJ1-4; D call uncertain. CDR1 is MNHEY and CDR2 is SVGAGI in the germline V gene. This CDR3 has 15 amino acids. V was cut by 0 bases and J by 6 bases, with 11 bases left in between. CDR3 nucleotide sequence: TGTGCCAGCAGTTACTCTGGAGTGGGAGATGAAAAACTGTTTTTT. Translated, it gives CASSYSGVGDEKLFF.

The chain uses TRBV5-4 and TRBJ2-7; a possible D gene is TRBD1 (5 bases). V was shortened by 0 bases and J by 5 bases, with 9 bases between the two germline ends. This CDR3 contains 13 residues. Germline V lookup: CDR1 SGHNT, CDR2 YYREEE (reference sequence). The CDR3: CASSLAGIDEQYF. CDR3 coding DNA: TGTGCCAGCAGCTTGGCAGGGATCGACGAGCAGTACTTC.

V usage is TRBV10-3 and J usage is TRBJ2-7; TRBD1 matches at 7 bases. The CDR3 consists of 17 residues. CDR1 ENHRY and CDR2 SYGVKD come from the germline V gene. The V and J ends lost 0 bases and 0 bases, in that order; junction bases with no gene match: 8. The CDR3 nucleotides read TGTGCCATCAGTGAGTCTGGAGTAGGGGGCAGCTCCTACGAGCAGTACTTC. Its protein product is CAISESGVGGSSYEQYF.

The chain combines TRBV20-1 with TRBJ1-2; no clear D. This CDR3 comprises 10 residues. The germline gives CDR1 DFQATT, CDR2 SNEGSKA (reference sequence). The DNA for the CDR3 is TGCAAACCGGGATCCTCAGGCTACACCTTC. Its protein is CKPGSSGYTF.

CDR3 protein: CASSLARSGQPYGYTF. DNA of the CDR3: TGTGCCAGCAGCCTTGCCCGCTCGGGACAACCGTATGGCTACACCTTC. The chain combines TRBV11-2 with TRBJ1-2; D might be TRBD1 (6 bases). CDR3 length: 16 residues. Germline loops: CDR1 SGHAT, CDR2 FQNNGV. Trimming stripped 5 bases from V and 5 bases from J, with 21 bases between. Complete variable domain (other parts from reference TRBV11-2 and TRBJ1-2): EAGVAQSPRYKIIEKRQSVAFWCNPISGHATLYWYQQILGQGPKLLIQFQNNGVVDDSQLPKDRFSAERLKGVDSTLKIQPAKLEDSAVYLCASSLARSGQPYGYTFGSGTRLTVV.

The V and J genes are TRBV6-5 and TRBJ2-2; D may be TRBD1 (6 bases). Trimming removed 4 bases at V and 1 base at J, with 13 bases between. Looked up from germline, CDR1 is MNHEY and CDR2 is SVGAGI. This CDR3 has 16 amino acids. CDR3 protein: CASSSYPGQNTGELFF. Written as DNA, the CDR3 is TGTGCCAGCAGTTCCTACCCGGGACAGAACACCGGGGAGCTGTTTTTT.

This clone was seen once. This chain links TRBV19 with TRBJ1-1; 10 bases are a match to TRBD1. Trimming cost V 5 bases and J 5 bases; bases outside gene matches: 8. Germline V gene data show CDR1 as LNHDA and CDR2 as SQIVND (reference sequence). The CDR3 is 15 residues long. CDR3 loop: CASSSIPGQGTEAFF. In DNA, the CDR3 is TGTGCCAGTAGTTCTATCCCGGGACAGGGGACTGAAGCTTTCTTT.

This clone was counted a few times. The chain uses TRBV20-1 and TRBJ2-1; unclear D gene. This CDR3 has 11 amino acids. The germline V gene encodes CDR1 DFQATT and CDR2 SNEGSKA (reference sequence). Trimming left V 1 base short and J 6 bases short, with 4 bases between. CDR3 region: CSARVINEQFF. In DNA, the CDR3 is TGCAGTGCTAGAGTCATCAATGAGCAGTTCTTC.

The chain has TRBV21-1 and TRBJ2-7; no check of the table's D call, TRBD2, against the DNA was made. TRBV21-1 is noted as a pseudogene. The CDR3 is made up of 15 amino acids. CDR3 coding DNA: TGTGCCAGCAGAAGTAAGTCAGGGAGGATGAGGGAGCAGTACTTC. It codes for CASRSKSGRMREQYF.

The chain combines TRBV4-1 with TRBJ1-1; TRBD1 matches 9 bases. The CDR3 totals 16 residues. The V segment lost 0 bases and the J segment 6 bases; nucleotides outside the gene matches: 8. CDR1 MGHRA and CDR2 YSYEKL come from the germline V gene. As DNA, the CDR3 is TGCGCCAGCAGCCAAGATTGGGACAGGGCAGTACCTGAAGCTTTCTTT. Translated, it gives CASSQDWDRAVPEAFF.

The V gene is TRBV7-2, the J gene TRBJ1-5; 9 bases fit TRBD1. Trimming took 5 bases from V and 6 from J; bases not matched to a gene: 11. Looked up from germline, CDR1 is SGHTA and CDR2 is FQGNSA. This CDR3 comprises 16 residues. The CDR3 reads CASSPPRNRGPQPQHF. DNA of the CDR3: TGTGCCAGCAGCCCCCCCAGGAACAGGGGGCCTCAGCCCCAGCATTTT.

The chain has TRBV10-3 and TRBJ2-7; 10 bases match TRBD1. Losses at the gene ends were 8 bases for V and 6 bases for J; bases not matched to a gene: 7. The CDR3 totals 13 residues. The germline CDR1 and CDR2 sequences are ENHRY and SYGVKD. The CDR3 DNA is TGTGCCATCCATCCCGGACAGGGGGGCGAGCAGTACTTC. Amino acid sequence: CAIHPGQGGEQYF.

The chain couples TRBV28 to TRBJ1-4, with 9 bases fitting TRBD1. This CDR3 has 15 residues. Per germline, CDR1 MDHEN and CDR2 SYDVKM. The ends lost 4 bases at V and 8 bases at J; junction bases unmatched: 8. The CDR3 reads CASSSMTGGQEKLFF. CDR3 DNA sequence: TGTGCCAGCAGTTCGATGACAGGGGGGCAGGAAAAACTGTTTTTT.

This sequence joins TRBV28 and TRBJ2-1; 7 nucleotides line up with TRBD2. V shed 6 bases, J shed 15 bases, and the junction held 17 bases outside the gene matches. Germline CDR1 MDHEN, CDR2 SYDVKM. This CDR3 is built from 14 residues. For the CDR3, the DNA is TGTGCCAGCAGGCCGGGACTAATAGCGCCGGTGGGGTTCTTC. This sequence encodes CASRPGLIAPVGFF.

The chain uses TRBV5-4 and TRBJ2-6, with unresolved D. The ends were cut back, 1 base at V and 0 bases at J, with 8 bases in the middle. This CDR3 has 16 residues. The germline V gene encodes CDR1 SGHNT and CDR2 YYREEE (reference sequence). The DNA for the CDR3 is TGTGCCAGCAGCTTGCGAGTTATCTCTGGGGCCAACGTCCTGACTTTC. Translation gives CASSLRVISGANVLTF.

The chain joins TRBV30 to TRBJ2-7; possibly TRBD1 for D (6 bases). The length of the CDR3 is 13 residues. V gave up 4 bases and J gave up 0 bases, with 10 bases separating them. CDR1 and CDR2 (germline): GTSNPN, SVGIG (reference sequence). The CDR3 DNA follows: TGTGCCTGGACCCCGGGACACTCCTACGAGCAGTACTTC. It encodes CAWTPGHSYEQYF. Combining the CDR3 with reference TRBV30 and TRBJ2-7 gives the whole variable domain SQTIHQWPATLVQPVGSPLSLECTVEGTSNPNLYWYRQAAGRGLQLLFYSVGIGQISSEVPQNLSASRPQDRQFILSSKKLLLSDSGFYLCAWTPGHSYEQYFGPGTRLTVT.

This clone was counted once. V gene TRBV5-4 combines with J gene TRBJ2-4, with 8 positions matching TRBD1. Germline V gene data show CDR1 as SGHNT and CDR2 as YYREEE (reference sequence). V shed 2 bases and J 8 bases; nucleotides not matched to a gene: 3. The CDR3 runs to 13 residues. CDR3: CASSFGQGDIQYF. The CDR3 DNA is TGTGCCAGCAGCTTCGGACAGGGAGACATTCAGTACTTC.

As for this clone: Other DNA sequences within the sample encode an identical CDR3. This chain joins TRBV28 and TRBJ1-1, with D possibly being TRBD1 (6 bases). The CDR3 totals 14 residues. Germline V gene sequence: CDR1 MDHEN, CDR2 SYDVKM. V was clipped by 2 bases and J by 0 bases, with 7 bases between them. CDR3 sequence: CASSLDRLNTEAFF. The CDR3 DNA reads TGTGCCAGCAGTTTAGACAGGTTGAACACTGAAGCTTTCTTT.

This clone was counted a single time. The chain couples TRBV19 to TRBJ1-3; no firm D call. The CDR3 has 15 residues. Germline CDR1 reads LNHDA; CDR2 reads SQIVND (reference sequence). Trimming took off 3 bases at V and 4 bases at J, with 13 bases between the two ends. CDR3 DNA sequence: TGTGCCAGTAGTATCATCGCAAACGGGGGAAACACCATATATTTT. The encoded protein is CASSIIANGGNTIYF.